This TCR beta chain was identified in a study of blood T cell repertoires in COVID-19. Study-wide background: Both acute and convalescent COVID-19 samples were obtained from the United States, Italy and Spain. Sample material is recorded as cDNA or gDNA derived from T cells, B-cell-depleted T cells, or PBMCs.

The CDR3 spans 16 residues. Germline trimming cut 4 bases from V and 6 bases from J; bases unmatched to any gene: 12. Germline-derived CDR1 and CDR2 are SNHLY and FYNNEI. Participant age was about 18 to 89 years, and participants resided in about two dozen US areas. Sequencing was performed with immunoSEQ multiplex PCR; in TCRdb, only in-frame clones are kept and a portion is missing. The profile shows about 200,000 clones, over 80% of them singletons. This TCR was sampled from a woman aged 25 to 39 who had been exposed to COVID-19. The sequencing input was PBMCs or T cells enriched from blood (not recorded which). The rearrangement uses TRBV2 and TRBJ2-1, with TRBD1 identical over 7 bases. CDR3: CASSAVAGGRANEQFF. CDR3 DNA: TGTGCCAGCAGTGCGGTGGCAGGGGGTAGGGCCAATGAGCAGTTCTTC.